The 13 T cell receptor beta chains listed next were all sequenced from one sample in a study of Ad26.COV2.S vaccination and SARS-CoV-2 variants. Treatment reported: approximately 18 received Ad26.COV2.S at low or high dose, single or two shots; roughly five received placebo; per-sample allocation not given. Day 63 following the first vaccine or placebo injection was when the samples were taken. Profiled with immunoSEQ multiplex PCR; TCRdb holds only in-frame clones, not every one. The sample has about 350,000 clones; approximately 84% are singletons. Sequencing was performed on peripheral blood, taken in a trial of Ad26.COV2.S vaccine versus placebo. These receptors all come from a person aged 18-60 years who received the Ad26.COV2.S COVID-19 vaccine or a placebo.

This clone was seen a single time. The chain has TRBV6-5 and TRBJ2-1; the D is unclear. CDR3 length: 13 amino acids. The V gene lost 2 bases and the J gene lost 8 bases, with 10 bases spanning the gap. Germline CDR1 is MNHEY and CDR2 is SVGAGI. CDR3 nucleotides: TGTGCCAGCAGTTACGGGCCTTTGTATGAGCAGTTCTTC. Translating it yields CASSYGPLYEQFF.

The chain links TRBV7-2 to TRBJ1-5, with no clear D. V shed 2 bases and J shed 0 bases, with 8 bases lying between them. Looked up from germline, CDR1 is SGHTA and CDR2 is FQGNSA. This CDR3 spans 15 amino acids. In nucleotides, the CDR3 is TGTGCCAGCAGCTTACGCCCGTATAGCAATCAGCCCCAGCATTTT. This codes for CASSLRPYSNQPQHF.

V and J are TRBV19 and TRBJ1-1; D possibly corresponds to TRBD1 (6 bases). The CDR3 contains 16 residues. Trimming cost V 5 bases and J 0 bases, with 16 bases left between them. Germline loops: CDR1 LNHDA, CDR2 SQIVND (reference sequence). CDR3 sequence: CASSVSKGGLNTEAFF. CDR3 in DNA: TGTGCCAGTAGTGTCAGCAAAGGGGGTCTGAACACTGAAGCTTTCTTT.

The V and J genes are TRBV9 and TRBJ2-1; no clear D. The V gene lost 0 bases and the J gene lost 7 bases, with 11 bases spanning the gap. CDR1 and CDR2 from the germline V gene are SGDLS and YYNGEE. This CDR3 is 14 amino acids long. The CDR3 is CASSVVGSLNEQFF. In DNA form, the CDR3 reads TGTGCCAGCAGCGTAGTGGGTAGTTTGAATGAGCAGTTCTTC.

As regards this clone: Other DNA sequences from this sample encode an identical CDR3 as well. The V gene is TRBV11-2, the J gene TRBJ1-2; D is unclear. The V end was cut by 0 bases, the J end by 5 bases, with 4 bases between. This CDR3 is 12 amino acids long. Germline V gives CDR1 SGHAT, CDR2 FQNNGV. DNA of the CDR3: TGTGCCAGCAGCTTAGAAGGTTATGGCTACACCTTC. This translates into CASSLEGYGYTF.

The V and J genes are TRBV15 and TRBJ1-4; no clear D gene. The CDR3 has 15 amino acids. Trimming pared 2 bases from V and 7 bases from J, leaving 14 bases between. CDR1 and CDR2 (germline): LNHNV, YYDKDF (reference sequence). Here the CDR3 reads CATSRRTRAGEKLFF. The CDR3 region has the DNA TGTGCCACCAGCAGAAGGACGCGGGCTGGTGAAAAACTGTTTTTT. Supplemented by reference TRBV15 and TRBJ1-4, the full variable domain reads DAMVIQNPRYQVTQFGKPVTLSCSQTLNHNVMYWYQQKSSQAPKLLFHYYDKDFNNEADTPDNFQSRRPNTSFCFLDIRSPGLGDTAMYLCATSRRTRAGEKLFFGSGTQLSVL.

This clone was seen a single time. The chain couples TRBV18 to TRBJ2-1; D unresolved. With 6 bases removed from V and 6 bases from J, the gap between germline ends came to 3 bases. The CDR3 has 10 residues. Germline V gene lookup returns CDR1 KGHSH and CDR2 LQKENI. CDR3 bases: TGTGCCAGCTCGTCCAATGAGCAGTTCTTC. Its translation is CASSSNEQFF. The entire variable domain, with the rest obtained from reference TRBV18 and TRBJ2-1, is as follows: NAGVMQNPRHLVRRRGQEARLRCSPMKGHSHVYWYRQLPEEGLKFMVYLQKENIIDESGMPKERFSAEFPKEGPSILRIQQVVRGDSAAYFCASSSNEQFFGPGTRLTVL.

The CDR3 nucleotides are TGTGCCAGTAGTATCGCTCAGTTCACCGGGGAGCTGTTTTTT. Translation: CASSIAQFTGELFF. The J gene is TRBJ2-2, the V gene TRBV19, with D hard to call. The CDR3 is 14 residues long. Germline-derived CDR1 and CDR2 are LNHDA and SQIVND (reference sequence). Trimming removed 3 bases from V and 4 bases from J, with 9 bases in between.

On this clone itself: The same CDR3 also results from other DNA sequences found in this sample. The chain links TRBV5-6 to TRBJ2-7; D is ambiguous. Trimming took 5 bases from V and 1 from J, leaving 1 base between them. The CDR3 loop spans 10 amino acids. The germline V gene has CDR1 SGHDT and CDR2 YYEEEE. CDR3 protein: CASSSYEQYF. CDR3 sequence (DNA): TGTGCCAGCAGTTCCTACGAGCAGTACTTC.

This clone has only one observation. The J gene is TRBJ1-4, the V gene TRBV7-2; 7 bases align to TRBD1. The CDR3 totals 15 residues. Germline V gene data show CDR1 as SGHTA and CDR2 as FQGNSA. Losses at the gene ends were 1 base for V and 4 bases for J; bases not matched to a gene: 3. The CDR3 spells CASSLGDRRNEKLFF. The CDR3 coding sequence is TGTGCCAGCAGCTTAGGGGACAGACGTAATGAAAAACTGTTTTTT. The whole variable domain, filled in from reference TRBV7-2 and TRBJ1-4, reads GAGVSQSPSNKVTEKGKDVELRCDPISGHTALYWYRQSLGQGLEFLIYFQGNSAPDKSGLPSDRFSAERTGGSVSTLTIQRTQQEDSAVYLCASSLGDRRNEKLFFGSGTQLSVL.

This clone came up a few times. CDR3 nucleotides: TGTGCCAGCAGTTTTCTTCCAGGGTCGAACACTGAAGCTTTCTTT. Translation: CASSFLPGSNTEAFF. The rearrangement uses TRBV27 and TRBJ1-1, with D possibly being TRBD1 (5 bases). This CDR3 spans 15 amino acids. Germline V gene lookup returns CDR1 MNHEY and CDR2 SMNVEV (reference sequence). The V and J ends lost 3 bases and 1 base respectively, with 12 bases between them.

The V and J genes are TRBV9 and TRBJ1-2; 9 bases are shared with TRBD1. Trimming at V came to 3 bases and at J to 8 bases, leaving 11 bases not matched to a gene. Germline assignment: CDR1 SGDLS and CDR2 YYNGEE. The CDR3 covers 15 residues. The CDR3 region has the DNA TGTGCCAGCAGCGGACAACAACAGGGGGCCGGGGGCTACACCTTC. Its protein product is CASSGQQQGAGGYTF.

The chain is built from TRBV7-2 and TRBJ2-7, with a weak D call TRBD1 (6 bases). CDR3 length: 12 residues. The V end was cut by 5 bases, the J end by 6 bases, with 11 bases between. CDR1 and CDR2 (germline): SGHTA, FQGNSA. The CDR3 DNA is TGTGCCAGCAGCATCGCCAGGGGCGAGCAGTACTTC. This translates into CASSIARGEQYF.